These T cell receptor beta chains were read from a single sample in a study of blood T cell repertoires in COVID-19. Method: immunoSEQ multiplex PCR; TCRdb's copy keeps in-frame clones and lacks some. The data show some 76,000 clones, approximately 90% seen once. The specimen was peripheral blood. The receptor source for this set is a man aged 55 to 69 with acute or convalescent COVID-19. CDR3s include the opening cysteine and the closing phenylalanine or tryptophan. D genes are given only for firm matches. The size of a clone is reported for some rows only, either as once, few or many, or as a class for expanded clones.

few	TRBV19	TRBD1	18	TRBJ2-4	CASSIGTGLILTKNIQYF	TGTGCCAGTAGTATAGGGACAGGGTTAATATTAACCAAAAACATTCAGTACTTC
.	TRBV7-8	TRBD1	16	TRBJ1-1	CASSSHQQGANTEAFF	TGTGCCAGCAGCTCGCACCAACAGGGGGCGAACACTGAAGCTTTCTTT
.	TRBV6-2/TRBV6-3	.	16	TRBJ2-7	CASSYPVTSFSYEQYF	TGTGCCAGCAGTTACCCCGTAACTAGCTTCTCCTACGAGCAGTACTTC
few	TRBV14	TRBD1	15	TRBJ2-5	CASSRRDRGRQTQYF	TGTGCCAGCAGCCGAAGGGACAGGGGGCGGCAGACCCAGTACTTC
.	TRBV2	TRBD1	17	TRBJ2-6	CASSPGQGRSGANVLTF	TGTGCCAGCAGCCCGGGACAGGGCCGCTCTGGGGCCAACGTCCTGACTTTC
.	TRBV5-6	TRBD1	17	TRBJ2-5	CASSSMGSTGGLETQYF	TGTGCCAGCAGCTCGATGGGATCGACAGGGGGACTAGAGACCCAGTACTTC
few	TRBV3-1/TRBV3-2	TRBD1	15	TRBJ1-5	CASSQEQGETQPQHF	TGTGCCAGCAGCCAAGAACAGGGGGAGACTCAGCCCCAGCATTTT
.	TRBV23-1	.	16	TRBJ2-3	CASSPLKEASTDTQYF	TGCGCCAGCAGTCCTCTCAAGGAGGCTAGCACAGATACGCAGTATTTT
.	TRBV20-1	.	9	TRBJ1-2	CSALDSGTF	TGCAGTGCACTGGACAGCGGCACCTTC
.	TRBV7-3	.	14	TRBJ2-2	CASSHNSNTGELFF	TGTGCCAGCTCCCACAATTCGAACACCGGGGAGCTGTTTTTT
.	TRBV19	.	16	TRBJ1-1	CASSITSHAEHTEAFF	TGTGCCAGTAGTATTACCAGTCACGCCGAACACACTGAAGCTTTCTTT
.	TRBV5-1	TRBD2	16	TRBJ2-5	CASSVGLAGGQETQYF	TGCGCCAGCAGCGTCGGACTAGCGGGGGGGCAAGAGACCCAGTACTTC
.	TRBV5-1	TRBD2	14	TRBJ2-5	CASGIAGGQETQYF	TGCGCCAGCGGGATTGCGGGAGGACAAGAGACCCAGTACTTC
.	TRBV6-6	TRBD1	14	TRBJ1-1	CASSYSNRGQGAFF	TGTGCCAGCAGTTACTCGAACAGGGGGCAGGGAGCTTTCTTT
.	TRBV7-9	.	15	TRBJ2-7	CASSSRQGRIYEQYF	TGTGCCAGCAGCTCCCGGCAGGGCAGGATCTACGAGCAGTACTTC
.	TRBV25-1	TRBD1	16	TRBJ2-2	CASRAQGPLNTGELFF	TGTGCCAGCAGAGCACAGGGGCCGCTGAACACCGGGGAGCTGTTTTTT
.	TRBV5-1	TRBD2	16	TRBJ2-3	CASSLDSGASTDTQYF	TGCGCCAGCAGCTTAGATAGCGGGGCGAGCACAGATACGCAGTATTTT
.	TRBV5-1	.	14	TRBJ2-1	CASSSGTGTTEQFF	TGCGCCAGCAGCTCGGGGACTGGTACAACTGAGCAGTTCTTC
.	TRBV28	.	14	TRBJ2-5	CANSRGAARETQYF	TGTGCCAACTCCCGGGGAGCAGCGAGAGAGACCCAGTACTTC
.	TRBV5-1	TRBD1	15	TRBJ1-4	CASSPTGALREKLFF	TGCGCCAGCAGCCCCACAGGGGCGTTACGCGAAAAACTGTTTTTT
.	TRBV4-1	.	17	TRBJ1-5	CASSQSRGLGSNQPQHF	TGCGCCAGCAGCCAATCAAGGGGACTAGGTAGCAATCAGCCCCAGCATTTT
.	TRBV9	TRBD2	16	TRBJ2-3	CASSATGTSGTDTQYF	TGTGCCAGCAGCGCGACCGGGACTAGCGGCACAGATACGCAGTATTTT
few	TRBV30	TRBD2	18	TRBJ2-1	CACKPGLGNRGGYNEQFF	TGTGCCTGCAAACCGGGACTAGGAAACCGAGGGGGCTACAATGAGCAGTTCTTC
.	TRBV7-9	TRBD2	16	TRBJ2-2	CASSLVAGGTKRELFF	TGTGCCAGCAGCTTAGTAGCGGGAGGGACCAAAAGGGAGCTGTTTTTT
.	TRBV5-1	.	13	TRBJ1-2	CASSPQGYHGYTF	TGCGCCAGCAGTCCACAGGGTTATCATGGCTACACCTTC
.	TRBV10-2	.	13	TRBJ1-5	CASRRDNNQPQHF	TGCGCCAGCCGACGGGACAACAATCAGCCCCAGCATTTT